What follows are 10 T cell receptor beta chains derived from one specimen sequenced in a study of vaccination and CD4 T cells after COVID-19. Sample treatment: approximately 9-day PBMC culture with coronavirus spike peptide pools or control peptides (ViraFEST assay). Sequence data for DNA of cultured CD4+ T cells were generated by the Oncomine TCR Beta short-read assay. Using its own MiXCR run on the PCR reads, TCRdb lists one record per CDR3 protein. The table records about 20,000 distinct CDR3 sequences, almost 50% of them present only once. Antigens for these TCRs are unknown. Sequencing was carried out using CD4+ T cells from blood, cultured in vitro. The receptor source for this set is a human donor who had recovered from COVID-19.

J is TRBJ1-1 and V is TRBV29-1; weak D call: TRBD1 (5 bases). The CDR3 consists of 15 residues. Trimming stripped 5 bases from V and 6 bases from J, with 22 bases between. Germline CDR1 SQVTM, CDR2 ANQGSEA. Here the CDR3 reads CSVLDSGTLEAEAFF. CDR3 sequence (DNA): TGCAGCGTTCTAGATTCCGGGACTTTGGAGGCTGAAGCTTTCTTT.

The chain carries TRBV7-2 and TRBJ1-2; 12 bases are a match to TRBD1. The CDR3 is made up of 15 amino acids. The germline CDR1 and CDR2 sequences are SGHTA and FQGNSA. The V segment lost 6 bases and the J segment 4 bases; nucleotides outside the gene matches: 6. CDR3 sequence reads: CASSWGTGGIYGYTF. The CDR3 nucleotides read TGTGCCAGCAGTTGGGGGACAGGGGGCATCTATGGCTACACCTTC.

This chain uses TRBV30 with TRBJ2-1; a weak D match, TRBD2 (5 bases). The CDR3 is 15 amino acids. CDR1 and CDR2 from the germline V gene are GTSNPN and SVGIG (reference sequence). Trimming took 0 bases from V and 4 from J, leaving 13 bases between them. The CDR3 is CAWSVSSGRYNEQFF. The CDR3 region has the DNA TGTGCCTGGAGTGTCAGCAGCGGACGTTACAATGAGCAGTTCTTC.

The chain uses TRBV12-3 or TRBV12-4 and TRBJ2-1; perhaps TRBD1 as D (6 bases). Trimming removed 6 bases from V and 2 bases from J, with 17 bases in between. The CDR3 extends over 16 amino acids. CDR3 DNA: TGTGCCAGCAGCCTCACCGGGACACCTCCCTACAATGAGCAGTTCTTC. This sequence encodes CASSLTGTPPYNEQFF.

The genes are TRBV12-3 or TRBV12-4 and TRBJ1-2; 7 positions match TRBD1. Germline trimming cut 6 bases from V and 0 bases from J; bases unmatched to any gene: 10. The CDR3 is made up of 16 amino acids. This CDR3 reads CASRYTGAAANYGYTF. The CDR3 region has the DNA TGTGCCAGCAGATATACAGGGGCGGCAGCTAACTATGGCTACACCTTC.

The rearrangement links TRBV18 to TRBJ1-1; no definite D call. Germline CDR1 is KGHSH and CDR2 is LQKENI. This CDR3 has 11 amino acids. Between the trimmed V and J ends, which lost 4 bases and 8 bases, there was a span of 8 bases. CDR3 nucleotide sequence: TGTGCCAGCTCACTGGGTTCGGAAGCTTTCTTT. As protein: CASSLGSEAFF.

This clonotype was picked up a small number of times. CDR3 loop: CASSDGTSGLTDTQYF. CDR3 nucleotide sequence: TGTGCCAGCAGTGACGGGACTAGCGGCCTCACAGATACGCAGTATTTT. This chain joins TRBV6-4 and TRBJ2-3; 11 nucleotides agree with TRBD2. The J segment lost 2 bases and the V segment lost 2 bases, leaving 3 bases of the junction unmatched. This CDR3 has 16 amino acids. From germline, CDR1 is MRHNA and CDR2 SNTAGT.

The rearrangement links TRBV20-1 to TRBJ2-4; the D gene is possibly TRBD2 (7 bases). The V gene lost 5 bases and the J gene lost 6 bases, with 20 bases spanning the gap. This CDR3 region has 15 residues. Germline V lookup: CDR1 DFQATT, CDR2 SNEGSKA (reference sequence). CDR3 residues: CSASRGGPAGNIQYF. The CDR3 nucleotides read TGCAGTGCTTCCCGCGGGGGCCCAGCGGGAAACATTCAGTACTTC.

This CDR3 is CASSYGLAGGENIQYF. The DNA of the CDR3 is TGTGCCAGCAGTTACGGACTAGCGGGAGGGGAAAACATTCAGTACTTC. The gene calls are TRBV27 and TRBJ2-4; 15 positions agree with TRBD2. J was trimmed by 5 bases and V by 4 bases; bases with no gene match: 3. Germline values: CDR1 MNHEY, CDR2 SMNVEV (reference sequence). The CDR3 runs to 16 residues.

This chain uses TRBV10-3 with TRBJ2-7; D possibly matches TRBD1 or TRBD2 (5 bases each). V lost 3 bases and J 5 bases, leaving 17 bases between the germline ends. The CDR3 extends over 15 amino acids. The germline V gene has CDR1 ENHRY and CDR2 SYGVKD. CDR3 region: CAISEAFLRGNEQYF. Written as DNA, the CDR3 is TGTGCCATCAGTGAAGCGTTTTTGAGGGGCAACGAGCAGTACTTC.